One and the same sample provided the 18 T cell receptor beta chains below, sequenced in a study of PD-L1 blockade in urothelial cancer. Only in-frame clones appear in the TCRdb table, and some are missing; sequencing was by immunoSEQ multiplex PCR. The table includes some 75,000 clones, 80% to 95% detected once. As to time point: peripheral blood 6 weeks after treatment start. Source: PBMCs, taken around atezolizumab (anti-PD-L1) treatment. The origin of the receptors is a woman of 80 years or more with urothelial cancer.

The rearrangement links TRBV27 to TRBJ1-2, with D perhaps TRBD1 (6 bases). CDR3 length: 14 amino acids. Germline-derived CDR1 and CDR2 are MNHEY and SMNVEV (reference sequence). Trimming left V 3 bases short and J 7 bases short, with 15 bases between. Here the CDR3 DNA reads TGTGCCAGCAGTTTTGGGGGGGCGGGCAGTGGCTACACCTTC. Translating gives CASSFGGAGSGYTF.

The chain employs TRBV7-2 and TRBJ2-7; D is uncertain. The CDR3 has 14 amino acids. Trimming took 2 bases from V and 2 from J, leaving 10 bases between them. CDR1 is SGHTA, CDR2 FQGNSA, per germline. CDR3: CASSLPQLTYEQYF. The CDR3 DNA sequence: TGTGCCAGCAGCTTACCACAGCTAACCTACGAGCAGTACTTC.

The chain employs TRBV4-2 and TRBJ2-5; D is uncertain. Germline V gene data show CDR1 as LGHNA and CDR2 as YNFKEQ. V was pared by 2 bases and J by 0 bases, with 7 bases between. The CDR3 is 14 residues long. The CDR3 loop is CASSQPGYQETQYF. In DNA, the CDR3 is TGTGCCAGCAGCCAACCGGGTTACCAAGAGACCCAGTACTTC.

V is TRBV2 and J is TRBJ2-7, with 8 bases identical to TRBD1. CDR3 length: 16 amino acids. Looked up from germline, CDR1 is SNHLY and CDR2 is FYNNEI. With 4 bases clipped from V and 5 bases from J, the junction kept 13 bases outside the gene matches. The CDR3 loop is CASSVGRRTGSDEQYF. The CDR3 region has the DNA TGTGCCAGCAGTGTGGGTCGAAGGACAGGGAGCGACGAGCAGTACTTC.

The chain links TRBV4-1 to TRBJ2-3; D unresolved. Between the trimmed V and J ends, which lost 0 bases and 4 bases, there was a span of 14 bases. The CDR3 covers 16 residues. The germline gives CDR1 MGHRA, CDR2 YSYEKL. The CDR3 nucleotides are TGCGCCAGCAGCCAAGAGGAAAGAGTGAGCGCAGATACGCAGTATTTT. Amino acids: CASSQEERVSADTQYF.

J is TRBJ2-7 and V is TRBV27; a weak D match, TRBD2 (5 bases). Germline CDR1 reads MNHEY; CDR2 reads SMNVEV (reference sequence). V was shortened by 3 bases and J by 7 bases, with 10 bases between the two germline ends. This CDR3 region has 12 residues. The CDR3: CASSLPGGEQYF. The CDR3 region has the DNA TGTGCCAGCAGTTTGCCCGGAGGAGAGCAGTACTTC.

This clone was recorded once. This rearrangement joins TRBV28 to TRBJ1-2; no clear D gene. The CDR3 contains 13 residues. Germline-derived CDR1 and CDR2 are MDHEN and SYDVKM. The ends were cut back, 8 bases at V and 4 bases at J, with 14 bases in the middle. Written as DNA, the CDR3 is TGTGCCAGCCGGAGCGGGTCGGCCTATGGCTACACCTTC. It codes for CASRSGSAYGYTF.

The CDR3 reads CASGPQGTETQYF. The CDR3, as DNA: TGTGCTAGTGGACCCCAGGGGACGGAGACCCAGTACTTC. V usage is TRBV12-5 and J usage is TRBJ2-5; perhaps TRBD1 as D (6 bases). V lost 6 bases to trimming and J lost 5 bases, with 13 bases between them. The germline gives CDR1 LGHNT, CDR2 FRNRAP. This CDR3 spans 13 amino acids.

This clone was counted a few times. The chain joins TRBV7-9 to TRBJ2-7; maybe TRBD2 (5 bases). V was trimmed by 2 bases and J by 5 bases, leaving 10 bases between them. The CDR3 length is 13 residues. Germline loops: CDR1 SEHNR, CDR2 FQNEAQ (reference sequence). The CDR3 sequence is CASSLQPGDEQYF. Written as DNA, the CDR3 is TGTGCCAGCAGCTTACAGCCCGGGGACGAGCAGTACTTC.

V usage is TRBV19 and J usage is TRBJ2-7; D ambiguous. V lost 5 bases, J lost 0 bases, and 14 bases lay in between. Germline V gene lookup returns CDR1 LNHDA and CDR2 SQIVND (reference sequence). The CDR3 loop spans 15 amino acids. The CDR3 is CASSPRQGRSYEQYF. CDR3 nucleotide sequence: TGTGCCAGTAGTCCACGACAAGGTCGCTCCTACGAGCAGTACTTC.

The CDR3 loop is CAWSSGSGHFNYGYTF. The CDR3 DNA reads TGTGCCTGGAGTTCTGGGTCAGGTCATTTTAACTATGGCTACACCTTC. The rearrangement links TRBV30 to TRBJ1-2; D remains ambiguous. Trimming took off 2 bases at V and 1 base at J, with 17 bases between the two ends. Germline V gene lookup returns CDR1 GTSNPN and CDR2 SVGIG (reference sequence). The CDR3 runs 16 residues.

Here the CDR3 DNA reads TGTGCCAGCAGCGACTGGTCCACAGATACGCAGTATTTT. This sequence encodes CASSDWSTDTQYF. The chain combines TRBV9 with TRBJ2-3; D uncertain. The germline V gene encodes CDR1 SGDLS and CDR2 YYNGEE. The CDR3 has 13 amino acids. Trimming stripped 3 bases from V and 2 bases from J, with 7 bases between. Combining the CDR3 with reference TRBV9 and TRBJ2-3 gives the whole variable domain DSGVTQTPKHLITATGQRVTLRCSPRSGDLSVYWYQQSLDQGLQFLIQYYNGEERAKGNILERFSAQQFPDLHSELNLSSLELGDSALYFCASSDWSTDTQYFGPGTRLTVL.

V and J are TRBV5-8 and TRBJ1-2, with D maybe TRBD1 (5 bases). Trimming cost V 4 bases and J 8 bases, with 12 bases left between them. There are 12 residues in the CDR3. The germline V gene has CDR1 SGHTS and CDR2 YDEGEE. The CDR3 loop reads CASSVGWGGYTF. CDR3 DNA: TGTGCCAGCAGCGTGGGGTGGGGCGGCTACACCTTC.

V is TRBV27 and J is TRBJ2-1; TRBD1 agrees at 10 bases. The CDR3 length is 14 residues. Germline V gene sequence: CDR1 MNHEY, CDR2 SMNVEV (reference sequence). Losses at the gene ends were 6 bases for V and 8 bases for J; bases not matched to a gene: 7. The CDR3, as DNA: TGTGCCAGCAGCTTGGGACAGGGGATCCATGAGCAGTTCTTC. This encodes CASSLGQGIHEQFF.

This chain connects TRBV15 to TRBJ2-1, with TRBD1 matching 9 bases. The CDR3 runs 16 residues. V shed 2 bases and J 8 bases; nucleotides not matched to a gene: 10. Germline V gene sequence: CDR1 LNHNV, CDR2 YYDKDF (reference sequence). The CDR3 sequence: CATSRTRQGERDEQFF. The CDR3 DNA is TGTGCCACCAGCAGAACTCGACAGGGGGAGAGGGATGAGCAGTTCTTC.

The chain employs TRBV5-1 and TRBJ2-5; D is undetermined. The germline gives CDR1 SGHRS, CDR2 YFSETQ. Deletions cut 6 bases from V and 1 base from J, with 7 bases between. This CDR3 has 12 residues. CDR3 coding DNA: TGCGCCAGCACCGAGAGCCAAGAGACCCAGTACTTC. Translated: CASTESQETQYF.

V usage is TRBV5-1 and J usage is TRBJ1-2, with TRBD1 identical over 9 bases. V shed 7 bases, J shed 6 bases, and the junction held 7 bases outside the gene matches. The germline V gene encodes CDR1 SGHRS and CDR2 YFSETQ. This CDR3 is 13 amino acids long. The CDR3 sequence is CASSTGGENGYTF. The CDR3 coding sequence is TGCGCCAGCTCGACAGGGGGAGAAAATGGCTACACCTTC.

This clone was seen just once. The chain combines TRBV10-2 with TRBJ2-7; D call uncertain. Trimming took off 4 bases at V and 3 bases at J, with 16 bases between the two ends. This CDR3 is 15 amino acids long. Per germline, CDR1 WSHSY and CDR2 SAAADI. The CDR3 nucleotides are TGCGCCAGCAGTGGGAGTCTGGTTTCCGTCTACGAGCAGTACTTC. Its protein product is CASSGSLVSVYEQYF.